Presented here are 20 T cell receptor beta chains from one specimen sequenced in a study of spatial heterogeneity in lung cancer. Time point meaning: sample taken at primary tumor resection. Sequencing of whole RNA from tumor, nontumor lung or frozen PBMC involved no sorting. MiXCR, applied by TCRdb to the 5' RACE reads, yields one record per CDR3 protein. The table has roughly 10,000 distinct CDR3 sequences, about 6.3% seen once; the top ten hold about 26%. The sequences come from PBMCs, collected at surgery. All receptors derive from a male donor with early-stage non-small cell lung cancer.

This clonotype was observed many times. The size of this beta chain means little, since it is a stray read in a library made for alpha chains. This chain uses TRBV6-5 with TRBJ2-7, with TRBD2 matching over 7 bases. The V segment lost 2 bases and the J segment 5 bases; nucleotides outside the gene matches: 6. The V gene's germline CDR1 is MNHEY and CDR2 SVGAGI. The length of the CDR3 is 14 residues. The CDR3 DNA follows: TGTGCCAGCAGTTACCGGGGGGACCCCGACGAGCAGTACTTC. Protein product: CASSYRGDPDEQYF.

This clonotype was detected ten times or more. The library was built for alpha chains, so this beta chain is an off-target read and its size means little. The CDR3 coding sequence is TGTGCCACCAAATACATGGACCTCACCGGGGAGCTGTTTTTT. Translating it yields CATKYMDLTGELFF. The chain couples TRBV2 to TRBJ2-2, with unresolved D. In germline, CDR1 is SNHLY, CDR2 FYNNEI. The length of the CDR3 is 14 residues. V dropped 10 bases and J dropped 4 bases, with 16 bases sitting between them.

This clonotype came up many times. In a library made to pick up alpha chains, this beta chain is a stray read with a size that means little. The V and J genes are TRBV7-2 and TRBJ1-1; D unresolved. Deletions cut 1 base from V and 3 bases from J, with 6 bases between. Germline CDR1 is SGHTA and CDR2 is FQGNSA. The CDR3 covers 13 residues. The CDR3 coding sequence is TGTGCCAGCAGCTTAGTTTACTACACTGAAGCTTTCTTT. Encoded protein: CASSLVYYTEAFF.

This clonotype came up a few times. Because the library targeted alpha chains, this beta chain is an off-target read whose size means little. V is TRBV12-3 or TRBV12-4 and J is TRBJ2-3; TRBD1 matches at 7 bases. This CDR3 spans 15 amino acids. V was clipped by 2 bases and J by 4 bases; unmatched bases: 6. CDR3 bases: TGTGCCAGCAGTTTACCCGGGACAGTCCCAGATACGCAGTATTTT. Protein: CASSLPGTVPDTQYF.

Ten or more counts support this clonotype. This beta chain is an unintended read in a library built for alpha chains; its size means little. The chain couples TRBV10-3 to TRBJ2-3; either TRBD1 or TRBD2 may fit D (5 bases each). CDR1 is ENHRY and CDR2 is SYGVKD in the germline V gene. The CDR3 loop spans 13 amino acids. The V end was cut by 7 bases, the J end by 0 bases, with 8 bases between. Here the CDR3 reads CAIKGDSTDTQYF. The CDR3 region has the DNA TGTGCCATCAAAGGGGACAGCACAGATACGCAGTATTTT.

This clonotype was seen ten or more times. In a library made to pick up alpha chains, this beta chain is a stray read with a size that means little. This chain joins TRBV7-2 and TRBJ2-1; 14 positions agree with TRBD2. The CDR3 spans 16 residues. Germline V gene data show CDR1 as SGHTA and CDR2 as FQGNSA. With V trimmed by 5 bases and J by 9 bases, 9 bases remained unmatched. The CDR3 sequence is CASSPLGLAGAGEQFF. CDR3 DNA sequence: TGTGCCAGCAGCCCCTTGGGACTAGCGGGAGCCGGTGAGCAGTTCTTC.

By sample fraction, this clonotype is medium-sized (0.01 to 0.1%). This beta chain lies outside the target of a library built for alpha chains; its clone size means little. J is TRBJ1-4 and V is TRBV29-1; D call uncertain. V was pared by 5 bases and J by 6 bases, with 16 bases between. CDR3 size: 14 residues. Germline assignment: CDR1 SQVTM and CDR2 ANQGSEA. This CDR3 reads CSVRQDSRDEKLFF. CDR3 sequence (DNA): TGCAGCGTTCGGCAGGATAGTAGAGATGAAAAACTGTTTTTT.

Concerning this clonotype: Because the library targeted alpha chains, this beta chain is an off-target read whose size means little. The CDR3 bases are TGTGCCAGCAGCCAAGATCTGGGGTCTCTCAATGAGCAGTTCTTC. It translates to CASSQDLGSLNEQFF. The rearrangement links TRBV3-1 to TRBJ2-1; D is undetermined. This CDR3 has 15 amino acids. Germline V CDR1 and CDR2: LGHDT, YNNKEL (reference sequence). V was trimmed by 0 bases and J by 6 bases, leaving 12 bases between them.

The sample holds many counts of this clonotype. Since it is a stray read in a library aimed at alpha chains, this beta chain has a size that is not meaningful. The chain links TRBV5-4 to TRBJ1-1; D call uncertain. CDR3 length: 14 amino acids. CDR1 SGHNT and CDR2 YYREEE come from the germline V gene (reference sequence). Trimming pared 5 bases from V and 3 bases from J, leaving 14 bases between. The CDR3 protein is CASRVHPRDTEAFF. The CDR3 DNA follows: TGTGCCAGCAGGGTCCATCCTAGGGACACTGAAGCTTTCTTT.

This clonotype was found once. This beta chain is an off-target read within a library intended for alpha chains, so its frequency means little. The chain recombines TRBV19 with TRBJ1-1; the match to TRBD1 covers 7 bases. V was pared by 5 bases and J by 4 bases, with 4 bases of the junction left unmatched. The CDR3 covers 13 residues. Germline V lookup: CDR1 LNHDA, CDR2 SQIVND (reference sequence). The CDR3 region is CASSATGSTEAFF. CDR3 bases: TGTGCCAGTAGTGCGACAGGGTCCACTGAAGCTTTCTTT.

By share, this clonotype ranks as medium-sized. Little can be read into the size of this beta chain, an off-target read in a library designed for alpha chains. The gene calls are TRBV10-3 and TRBJ2-6, with D tentatively TRBD1 (6 bases). Germline V gene sequence: CDR1 ENHRY, CDR2 SYGVKD. The CDR3 covers 14 residues. With 6 bases removed from V and 0 bases from J, the gap between germline ends came to 6 bases. DNA of the CDR3: TGTGCCATCAGGGACAGCTCTGGGGCCAACGTCCTGACTTTC. Its translation is CAIRDSSGANVLTF.

This clonotype has a handful of counts. This beta chain is an off-target read within a library intended for alpha chains, so its frequency means little. The rearrangement joins TRBV20-1 to TRBJ1-1; D unclear. From germline, CDR1 is DFQATT and CDR2 SNEGSKA (reference sequence). Trimming shortened V by 5 bases and J by 0 bases, and 13 bases separated the two germline ends. The CDR3 contains 14 residues. The CDR3 DNA reads as TGCAGTGCTCACAGAGACCTAATGAACACTGAAGCTTTCTTT. Protein sequence: CSAHRDLMNTEAFF.

Ten or more counts support this clonotype. Within a library made for alpha chains, this beta chain is off target, and its count is uninformative. The chain joins TRBV7-2 to TRBJ2-5; D call uncertain. Trimming shortened V by 5 bases and J by 2 bases, and 15 bases separated the two germline ends. Germline loops: CDR1 SGHTA, CDR2 FQGNSA. The CDR3 extends over 15 amino acids. In DNA form, the CDR3 reads TGTGCCAGCAGCGACCTCCCCGGCAGTCAAGAGACCCAGTACTTC. Translation gives CASSDLPGSQETQYF.

In regard to this clonotype: This sequence may be a read error, since a much larger clone differs from it by one base. This beta chain is a stray sequence in a library constructed for alpha chains; its clone size is not meaningful. The chain is built from TRBV28 and TRBJ1-2, with D unresolved. From germline, CDR1 is MDHEN and CDR2 SYDVKM. The CDR3 is 10 amino acids. The CDR3 coding sequence is TGTGCCCGCAGTCAGTATGGCTACACCTTC. Its protein product is CARSQYGYTF.

Remarks on this clonotype: This beta chain was picked up by a library intended for alpha chains and is off target, so its count carries little meaning. The J gene is TRBJ2-5, the V gene TRBV5-1, with D possibly TRBD1 on 6 matching bases. V was trimmed by 2 bases and J by 3 bases, leaving 8 bases between them. Per the germline V gene, CDR1 is SGHRS and CDR2 is YFSETQ. CDR3 length: 13 amino acids. CDR3 DNA: TGCGCCAGCAGCTTCCACAGGGAAGAGACCCAGTACTTC. As protein: CASSFHREETQYF.

The table lists this clonotype with many counts. A library made for alpha chains picked up this beta chain off target, so its size means little. The genes are TRBV15 and TRBJ2-5; D might be TRBD1 (5 bases). The CDR3 extends over 14 amino acids. The germline V gene encodes CDR1 LNHNV and CDR2 YYDKDF (reference sequence). V was trimmed by 0 bases and J by 4 bases, leaving 9 bases between them. CDR3 sequence reads: CATSRDGRAETQYF. For the CDR3, the DNA is TGTGCCACCAGCAGAGATGGCAGGGCAGAGACCCAGTACTTC.

This clonotype turned up a few times. This beta chain is an unintended read in a library built for alpha chains; its size means little. V usage is TRBV6-2 or TRBV6-3 and J usage is TRBJ1-2; D ambiguous. Germline assignment: CDR1 MNHEY and CDR2 SVGEGT. The length of the CDR3 is 13 residues. V lost 5 bases to trimming and J lost 4 bases, with 11 bases between them. For the CDR3, the DNA is TGTGCCAGCAGTCGTTCTGGTAGCTATGGCTACACCTTC. This gives the protein CASSRSGSYGYTF.

This clonotype was picked up many times. This beta chain came through as a stray read in a library set up for alpha chains, and its size says little. J is TRBJ2-5 and V is TRBV18; D ambiguous. Germline loops: CDR1 KGHSH, CDR2 LQKENI. There are 17 residues in the CDR3. V was clipped by 0 bases and J by 2 bases, with 16 bases between them. The CDR3 protein is CASSPPDVPRWQETQYF. CDR3 DNA sequence: TGTGCCAGCTCACCACCGGATGTCCCACGGTGGCAAGAGACCCAGTACTTC.

A note on this clonotype: This beta chain turned up in a library designed for alpha chains; as an off-target read, its abundance says little. This chain links TRBV7-8 with TRBJ1-1; TRBD1 might be the D (6 bases). Germline V lookup: CDR1 SGHVS, CDR2 FQNEAQ. This CDR3 spans 14 amino acids. Trimming cost V 3 bases and J 5 bases, with 13 bases left between them. For the CDR3, the DNA is TGTGCCAGCAGCTTGGCTGTCAGGGGAACTGAAGCTTTCTTT. Amino acid sequence: CASSLAVRGTEAFF.

Remarks on this clonotype: This beta chain is a stray read from a library made for alpha chains; its abundance is not meaningful. This chain uses TRBV6-4 with TRBJ2-3, with D tentatively TRBD1 (5 bases). Germline CDR1 and CDR2: MRHNA and SNTAGT. Deletions cut 3 bases from V and 1 base from J, with 8 bases between. The CDR3 spans 14 residues. CDR3 sequence reads: CASSDRGGTDTQYF. The CDR3 bases are TGTGCCAGCAGTGATAGGGGCGGCACAGATACGCAGTATTTT.